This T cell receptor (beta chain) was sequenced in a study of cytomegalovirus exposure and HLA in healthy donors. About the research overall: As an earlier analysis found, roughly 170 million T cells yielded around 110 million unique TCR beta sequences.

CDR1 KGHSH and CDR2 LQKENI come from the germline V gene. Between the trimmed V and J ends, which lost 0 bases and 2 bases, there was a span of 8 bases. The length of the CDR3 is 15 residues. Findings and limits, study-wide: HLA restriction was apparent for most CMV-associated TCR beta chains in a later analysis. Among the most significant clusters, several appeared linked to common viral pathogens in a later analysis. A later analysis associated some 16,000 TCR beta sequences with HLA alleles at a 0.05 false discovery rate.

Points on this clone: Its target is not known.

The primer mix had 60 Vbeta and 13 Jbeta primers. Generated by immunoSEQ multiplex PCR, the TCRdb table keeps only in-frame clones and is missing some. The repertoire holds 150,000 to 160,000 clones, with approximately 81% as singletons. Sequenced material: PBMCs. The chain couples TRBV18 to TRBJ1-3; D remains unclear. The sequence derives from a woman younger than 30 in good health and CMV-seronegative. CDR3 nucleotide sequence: TGTGCCAGCTCACCACCTAGCAGTACTGGAAACACCATATATTTT. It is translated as CASSPPSSTGNTIYF. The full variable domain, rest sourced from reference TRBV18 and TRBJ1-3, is NAGVMQNPRHLVRRRGQEARLRCSPMKGHSHVYWYRQLPEEGLKFMVYLQKENIIDESGMPKERFSAEFPKEGPSILRIQQVVRGDSAAYFCASSPPSSTGNTIYFGEGSWLTVV.